Sequencing of this T cell receptor (beta chain) was carried out in a study of T cells in Graves' hyperthyroidism and ophthalmopathy (dated 2019 in TCRdb). For context, the study as a whole: To identify distinguishing TCR V-J signatures, a discovery cohort of 95 to 100 patients was used, comprising fewer than 45 with Graves' ophthalmopathy and 57 with stable Graves' hyperthyroidism. The approximately 98 discovery patients were randomly divided into training and test sets at a 7:3 ratio. The paper describes TCR Vbeta CDR3 sequencing of about 140 peripheral blood samples, made up of 43 ophthalmopathy patients, around 78 hyperthyroidism patients and roughly 17 progressor patients. Thyroid tissue and blood T-cell repertoires from several Graves' hyperthyroidism patients were also compared in the study. An independent validation cohort of under 20 hyperthyroidism patients and about 16 patients who later progressed to ophthalmopathy tested prospective prediction of ophthalmopathy. After blood sampling, hyperthyroidism patients were treated with methimazole at a starting dose of 30 mg daily, and ophthalmopathy patients were treated with high-dose intravenous methylprednisolone.

The TCR beta CDR3 regions were amplified from the RNA transcripts. A first-round RT-PCR of the TCR CDR3 used the HTBI primer set with the Qiagen OneStep RT-PCR kit. Libraries were constructed in a second round of multiplex PCR, after which size selection and purification were carried out. Paired-end sequencing of the libraries was performed with 100 bp reads on an Illumina HiSeq2000. On the study's bioinformatics: Raw data were processed with SOAPnuke, discarding reads with adapters, uncalled bases, mean Phred below 15, or no exact constant-primer or identifier match. COPE v1.2.5 was used to merge the high-quality paired reads, and each unique nucleotide sequence was defined as a clonotype. MiTCR v1.1 was used to align clonotypes to the IMGT TRBV, TRBD and TRBJ reference segments. The analysis was restricted to V-J combinations with a frequency above 0.0001, which together covered 99% to 99.2% of the repertoires. The TCS score was defined as the ratio of F50 (clonal expansion) to E x V (chaos), calculated using BLOSUM62-based TCRdist between CDR3 peptides within each V-J. Welch's t-statistics and random forest reduced fewer than 550 V-J features to roughly 13, which were used in a naive Bayes classifier (R e1071). The raw public reads went through TCRdb reprocessing: fastp at Q25, MiXCR clone calling, in-frame beta chains kept. Merged by CDR3 protein, the rows form single entries marked with the most common genes and DNA. The V and J calls shown here were made by TCRdb, not taken from the authors' results. Present in this sample are approximately 560,000 distinct CDR3 sequences, 46% of which were seen just once. The ten largest make up 8% to 8.5% of the sample.

Stable Graves' hyperthyroidism was defined as no progression to ophthalmopathy during 18 months of follow-up. Hyperthyroidism patients were newly diagnosed, had a disease duration of under 2 months, and were aged 18 to 65 years. Any patient with an uncontrolled infection, another autoimmune disease, pregnancy or lactation was excluded. Diagnoses relied on clinical symptoms, serum thyroxine and TRAb, thyroid ultrasound and orbital computed tomography. Total RNA was extracted with Trizol reagent, and quality was checked on an Agilent 2100 Bioanalyzer. The germline V gene encodes CDR1 ENHRY and CDR2 SYGVKD. Including cysteine and phenylalanine, the CDR3 has 13 amino acids. Only the CDR3 portion is preserved as DNA: 39 bases, with reading frame beginning at the first base. Broader findings and caveats from the paper: During validation, the model predicted progression to ophthalmopathy a median of approximately six months ahead of onset, with almost 71% sensitivity and roughly 75% specificity. Sample size was not statistically predetermined, and investigators were not blinded to group allocation. Most expanded thyroid clonotypes (frequency above 0.001) were also detected in blood, suggesting blood repertoires may reflect thyroid immune responses. In cross-validation, a model built on a 13 V-J signature told ophthalmopathy apart from stable hyperthyroidism with approximately 90% sensitivity and around 81% specificity, and in testing the same model reached 80%/75%.

This clonotype was found a few times. Its antigen is still unknown. An end of the junction differs from the germline gene, which may be a read error. This sequence was found in a woman aged 18 to 35 with Graves' hyperthyroidism. Donor details come from another sample of the same person, matched by shared clones. Sequencing input: peripheral blood or thyroid tissue (not recorded which). The chain is assembled from TRBV10-3 and TRBJ2-5; the D segment cannot be called with confidence. The sequence in DNA is TGTGCCAGCAGTCCCCCCTTGGGAGAGACCCAGTACTTC. Protein translation: CASSPPLGETQYF.